One sample yielded the 16 T cell receptor beta chains listed below, sequenced in a study of CD8+ T cells in alopecia areata. Sequencing templates came from extracted RNA that was reverse transcribed into cDNA. TCRdb's copy holds only in-frame clones and misses some; the assay was immunoSEQ multiplex PCR. Seen here are over 95,000 clones, roughly 56% observed once, and the top ten hold 3% to 4%. The treatment here: oral pan-JAK inhibitor, 5-10 mg twice daily. This material consisted of CD4+ T cells sorted from blood, taken at week 24, from a patient treated with tofacitinib. Receptors originate from a human donor with alopecia areata.

The chain uses TRBV30 and TRBJ1-2, with 8 nucleotides matching TRBD1. This CDR3 comprises 13 residues. The germline gives CDR1 GTSNPN, CDR2 SVGIG (reference sequence). V was pared by 1 base and J by 8 bases, with 6 bases of the junction left unmatched. The DNA of the CDR3 is TGTGCCTGGAGTGGATTTGACAGGGGAGGCTACACCTTC. This sequence encodes CAWSGFDRGGYTF. The whole variable domain, filled in from reference TRBV30 and TRBJ1-2, reads SQTIHQWPATLVQPVGSPLSLECTVEGTSNPNLYWYRQAAGRGLQLLFYSVGIGQISSEVPQNLSASRPQDRQFILSSKKLLLSDSGFYLCAWSGFDRGGYTFGSGTRLTVV.

The V call is TRBV30, the J call TRBJ1-4, with 8 bases lining up with TRBD1. The V segment lost 7 bases and the J segment 10 bases; nucleotides outside the gene matches: 11. This CDR3 comprises 13 residues. Germline assignment: CDR1 GTSNPN and CDR2 SVGIG (reference sequence). In DNA form, the CDR3 reads TGTGCCTACAAGGGGACAGGCGAGGCAAAACTGTTTTTT. Translated: CAYKGTGEAKLFF.

The chain links TRBV4-1 to TRBJ2-3, with 10 bases aligning to TRBD2. V dropped 1 base and J dropped 1; count of bases not matched to a gene: 2. The CDR3 length is 16 residues. Germline CDR1 and CDR2: MGHRA and YSYEKL. Here the CDR3 DNA reads TGCGCCAGCAGCCAAGGGCTAGCGGGGGGCACAGATACGCAGTATTTT. This sequence encodes CASSQGLAGGTDTQYF.

V gene TRBV6-5 combines with J gene TRBJ2-6, with unresolved D. The CDR3 runs to 15 residues. The ends were cut back, 5 bases at V and 0 bases at J, with 8 bases in the middle. Germline CDR1 MNHEY, CDR2 SVGAGI. The CDR3: CASSRHLSGANVLTF. CDR3 DNA sequence: TGTGCCAGCAGTCGCCATCTCTCTGGGGCCAACGTCCTGACTTTC.

The rearrangement links TRBV7-9 to TRBJ2-7; tentative D call: TRBD2 (5 bases). Per the germline V gene, CDR1 is SEHNR and CDR2 is FQNEAQ (reference sequence). The CDR3 is 14 residues long. V gave up 5 bases and J gave up 7 bases, with 18 bases separating them. Here the CDR3 DNA reads TGTGCCAGCAGCATTACCGGGGTAGGCTTGGAGCAGTACTTC. Protein sequence: CASSITGVGLEQYF.

The chain links TRBV25-1 to TRBJ1-2; 11 positions match TRBD1. This CDR3 has 15 amino acids. V lost 3 bases and J lost 3; bases outside the gene matches: 3. Germline CDR1 MGHDK, CDR2 SYGVNS. CDR3 nucleotides: TGTGCCAGCAGTGATCCGGGACAGGGGGACTATGGCTACACCTTC. Its translation is CASSDPGQGDYGYTF.

The J gene is TRBJ2-5, the V gene TRBV11-2; D not certain. CDR3 length equals 12 residues. Trimming took off 0 bases at V and 4 bases at J, with 3 bases between the two ends. CDR1 and CDR2 from the germline V gene are SGHAT and FQNNGV. The CDR3 DNA reads TGTGCCAGCAGCTTAGATCTAGAGACCCAGTACTTC. This translates into CASSLDLETQYF.

The J gene is TRBJ2-5, the V gene TRBV6-5, with TRBD2 matching 9 bases. The CDR3 length is 15 residues. Losses at the gene ends were 2 bases for V and 5 bases for J; bases not matched to a gene: 6. The germline gives CDR1 MNHEY, CDR2 SVGAGI. The CDR3 bases are TGTGCCAGCAGTTACGGAGCGGGGGGCCGGGAGACCCAGTACTTC. Its protein is CASSYGAGGRETQYF.

The chain combines TRBV6-5 with TRBJ1-2, with 8 bases identical to TRBD1. This CDR3 is built from 13 residues. V lost 5 bases, J lost 7 bases, and 6 bases stayed unmatched. Germline V gene lookup returns CDR1 MNHEY and CDR2 SVGAGI. This CDR3 is CASSRTGRGGYTF. The CDR3 nucleotides are TGTGCCAGCAGTAGGACAGGGAGAGGTGGCTACACCTTC.

This chain joins TRBV6-5 and TRBJ2-7; 10 positions match TRBD2. V shed 6 bases and J 2 bases; nucleotides not matched to a gene: 4. Germline assignment: CDR1 MNHEY and CDR2 SVGAGI. The CDR3 loop spans 14 amino acids. The CDR3 spells CASSSGTSAYEQYF. Here the CDR3 DNA reads TGTGCCAGCAGCTCCGGGACTAGCGCCTACGAGCAGTACTTC.

The J gene is TRBJ1-5, the V gene TRBV6-5; D is uncertain. The germline gives CDR1 MNHEY, CDR2 SVGAGI. This CDR3 is built from 15 residues. Trimming took 6 bases from V and 2 from J, leaving 14 bases between them. CDR3 nucleotides: TGTGCCAGCAGAATGCGAGGTAGCGGCAATCAGCCCCAGCATTTT. This sequence encodes CASRMRGSGNQPQHF.

The CDR3 region has the DNA TGCGCCAGCAGCTCCCAGCGGGGACAAGAGACCCAGTACTTC. Amino acids: CASSSQRGQETQYF. The chain recombines TRBV5-1 with TRBJ2-5, with TRBD2 matching 7 bases. Per the germline V gene, CDR1 is SGHRS and CDR2 is YFSETQ. There are 14 residues in the CDR3. V trimming: 3 bases; J trimming: 2 bases; junction bases outside the gene matches: 4.

This chain links TRBV27 with TRBJ1-2, with 8 bases identical to TRBD1. The trim removed 3 bases at V and 5 bases at J, leaving 2 bases unmatched. Germline V gives CDR1 MNHEY, CDR2 SMNVEV (reference sequence). The CDR3 length is 13 residues. The CDR3 loop reads CASSFTGGYGYTF. The CDR3 nucleotides read TGTGCCAGCAGTTTTACAGGGGGGTATGGCTACACCTTC.

This clone occurred once. The gene calls are TRBV5-1 and TRBJ2-3; D is tentatively TRBD1 or TRBD2 (5 bases each). This CDR3 has 16 amino acids. The V gene's germline CDR1 is SGHRS and CDR2 YFSETQ. V dropped 0 bases and J dropped 0 bases, with 11 bases sitting between them. CDR3 DNA sequence: TGCGCCAGCAGCTTGGTGGGGGAAGCTAGCACAGATACGCAGTATTTT. Protein sequence: CASSLVGEASTDTQYF. The variable domain in full, with the rest retrieved from reference TRBV5-1 and TRBJ2-3, is KAGVTQTPRYLIKTRGQQVTLSCSPISGHRSVSWYQQTPGQGLQFLFEYFSETQRNKGNFPGRFSGRQFSNSRSEMNVSTLELGDSALYLCASSLVGEASTDTQYFGPGTRLTVL.

This clone is medium-sized in the sample. The V gene is TRBV2, the J gene TRBJ2-3; 9 bases align to TRBD2. The CDR3 has 15 amino acids. V was clipped by 1 base and J by 4 bases; unmatched bases: 3. Germline loops: CDR1 SNHLY, CDR2 FYNNEI. The CDR3 DNA follows: TGTGCCAGCAGTGAAGAGGCGGGAGGGGCAGATACGCAGTATTTT. Translated, it gives CASSEEAGGADTQYF.

The genes are TRBV9 and TRBJ1-2; no clear D gene. V was clipped by 0 bases and J by 7 bases, with 16 bases between them. This CDR3 contains 15 residues. CDR1 is SGDLS, CDR2 YYNGEE, per germline. The CDR3 reads CASSVDGSPVGGYTF. In nucleotides, the CDR3 is TGTGCCAGCAGCGTAGACGGCAGCCCGGTCGGTGGCTACACCTTC.